These T cell receptor beta chains were read from a single sample in a study of monozygotic twins with inflammatory bowel disease. Reprocessing the 5' RACE reads, TCRdb reports a single entry for every CDR3 protein and omits DNA. The listing contains some 89,000 distinct CDR3 sequences. Material for sequencing was blood. These receptors were collected from a human donor with ulcerative colitis or Crohn's disease, or a healthy co-twin of an affected twin (not recorded which). CDR3s include the opening cysteine and the closing phenylalanine or tryptophan.

J gene,V gene,CDR3 protein
TRBJ2-1,TRBV27,CASKRGESNEQFF
TRBJ1-6,TRBV3-1,CASSQVGDSPLHF
TRBJ2-6,TRBV27,CASSLYGGAKSGANVLTF
TRBJ2-5,TRBV2,CASSENFGGETQYF
TRBJ1-1,TRBV12-3/TRBV12-4,CASSLREGTEAFF
TRBJ2-5,TRBV15,CATSREGQGAETQYF
TRBJ1-2,TRBV29-1,CSVEARGTDGYTF
TRBJ1-2,TRBV7-8,CASSPGTNLPYGYTF
TRBJ2-7,TRBV20-1,CSAREMTYEQYF
TRBJ2-2,TRBV11-2,CASSLGGEPTGELFF
TRBJ2-1,TRBV10-3,CATGGGSLAASYNEQFF
TRBJ1-6,TRBV5-1,CASRPRDRESPLHF
TRBJ2-1,TRBV3-1,CASSQVPGLDSSNEQFF
TRBJ1-1,TRBV7-9,CASSLGIDTEAFF
TRBJ2-5,TRBV6-5,CASSRSETQYF
TRBJ2-3,TRBV20-1,CSARNLPGTASDTQYF
TRBJ1-2,TRBV20-1,CSTSRQIMYGYTF
TRBJ2-1,TRBV7-2,CASSAFLGYNEQFF
TRBJ1-2,TRBV7-9,CASSLGEPWRGYTF
TRBJ2-7,TRBV10-2,CASSTSYEQYF
TRBJ1-4,TRBV4-2,CASSQRQGGIVTNEKLFF
TRBJ2-4,TRBV18,CASSPQDANIQYF
TRBJ2-7,TRBV18,CASRDGTGRYEQYF
TRBJ2-2,TRBV7-2,CASSPTEGSNTGELFF
TRBJ2-7,TRBV5-1,CASSGGQGEEQYF
TRBJ2-1,TRBV5-6,CASSLGASYNEQFF
TRBJ2-1,TRBV20-1,CSVKNRLAGHYNEQFF
TRBJ2-3,TRBV11-2,CASRHERVAGGSTDTQYF
TRBJ2-2,TRBV5-1,CASKGRGENEELFF
TRBJ2-2,TRBV20-1,CSAPGQGYTGELFF
TRBJ1-2,TRBV10-3,CAISAVNRGGNTF
TRBJ2-3,TRBV7-3,CASSLGVAGPDTQYF
TRBJ1-2,TRBV5-1,CASSWGQRASYGYTF
TRBJ2-5,TRBV5-1,CASFNGRAFSGETQYF
TRBJ1-3,TRBV12-3/TRBV12-4,CASSFGANNPFTGNTIYF
TRBJ1-1,TRBV7-8,CASSLEIFPGSNTEAFF
TRBJ2-3,TRBV7-2,CASSSSGGSTDTQYF
TRBJ2-1,TRBV7-9,CASSLPLIRGSNEQFF
TRBJ1-6,TRBV5-1,CASSLSGGGYNSPLHF
TRBJ2-1,TRBV12-3/TRBV12-4,CASTSPGLISEQLF
TRBJ1-1,TRBV6-1,CASSRTQTGNTEAFF
TRBJ2-7,TRBV12-5,CASSDNNYYEQYF
TRBJ2-3,TRBV20-1,CSAPRLAGGDSTDTQYF
TRBJ1-1,TRBV19,CASSRSRVTEAFF
TRBJ1-1,TRBV5-6,CASTLSTLNTEAFF
TRBJ2-7,TRBV18,CASSPYAEGTTQQYF
TRBJ1-1,TRBV7-9,CASSLASGFRTEAFF
TRBJ1-1,TRBV5-1,CASTPQGRTEAFF
TRBJ1-5,TRBV20-1,CSASLAGGQDQPQHF
TRBJ1-6,TRBV6-2/TRBV6-3,CASSYHSSITGGLRNSPLHF
TRBJ1-1,TRBV29-1,CSAAGGRATEAFF
TRBJ2-7,TRBV5-1,CASSWDSGIEQYF
TRBJ1-2,TRBV6-2/TRBV6-3,CASSFDRVQGYTF
TRBJ2-5,TRBV3-1,CASSPGTSVLPTQYF
TRBJ2-1,TRBV20-1,CSARGTGHFNNEQFF
TRBJ2-6,TRBV3-1,CASQRGSAGANVLTF
TRBJ2-7,TRBV7-7,CASSSNRGGEQYF
TRBJ2-1,TRBV18,CASSLLQDSVQFF
TRBJ2-7,TRBV7-2,CASSLGTAYYEQYF